Described below is a single T cell receptor beta chain sequence and its context. Produced via immunoSEQ multiplex PCR; TCRdb's table is partial and in-frame only. There are 300,000 to 350,000 clones in the sample; about 93% occur only once, and 6.5% to 8% lies in the top ten. This CDR3 contains 16 residues. V lost 4 bases and J lost 10, with 22 bases in between. From germline, CDR1 is KGHDR and CDR2 SFDVKD. The data were taken from a study of blood T cell repertoires in COVID-19. The sequenced material came from peripheral blood. The chain carries TRBV24-1 and TRBJ2-1; the D gene is possibly TRBD2 (6 bases). The TCR was taken from a woman in her thirties with COVID-19, enrolled during active disease. CDR3 coding DNA: TGTGCCACCAGTGACCCCACTAGCCGTGGGTCGGGCGAGCAGTTCTTC. Its translation: CATSDPTSRGSGEQFF.